The 5 T cell receptor beta chains below come from one sample, sequenced in a study of cytomegalovirus exposure and HLA in healthy donors. The PCR contained 60 Vbeta and 13 Jbeta primers. Profiling relied on immunoSEQ multiplex PCR, and the TCRdb table lists in-frame clones only, not all of them. The table includes 90,000 to 150,000 clones, more than 75% detected once. Sample: PBMCs. These receptors came from a woman in her 40s in good health and CMV-seropositive.

This chain connects TRBV7-2 to TRBJ1-3; TRBD1 is a possible D gene (5 bases). The germline V and J ends were trimmed by 2 bases and 0 bases, with 8 bases remaining between them. The germline V gene has CDR1 SGHTA and CDR2 FQGNSA. The CDR3 is made up of 15 amino acids. As DNA, the CDR3 is TGTGCCAGCAGCTTACCACAGGTCTCTGGAAACACCATATATTTT. Its translation: CASSLPQVSGNTIYF.

V usage is TRBV11-2 and J usage is TRBJ2-7, with TRBD1 matching over 9 bases. The trim removed 3 bases at V and 4 bases at J, leaving 7 bases unmatched. CDR3 length: 15 residues. In germline, CDR1 is SGHAT, CDR2 FQNNGV. For the CDR3, the DNA is TGTGCCAGCAGCTTGGGTACAGGGGGCTGGTACGAGCAGTACTTC. Amino acid sequence: CASSLGTGGWYEQYF. Together with reference TRBV11-2 and TRBJ2-7, the CDR3 gives the full variable domain: EAGVAQSPRYKIIEKRQSVAFWCNPISGHATLYWYQQILGQGPKLLIQFQNNGVVDDSQLPKDRFSAERLKGVDSTLKIQPAKLEDSAVYLCASSLGTGGWYEQYFGPGTRLTVT.

This clone was recorded a few times. CDR3: CASSLTGDTQYF. CDR3 sequence (DNA): TGCGCCAGCAGCCTCACGGGAGATACGCAGTATTTT. J is TRBJ2-3 and V is TRBV4-1; no clear D gene. Trimming removed 4 bases at V and 5 bases at J, with 7 bases between. Per the germline V gene, CDR1 is MGHRA and CDR2 is YSYEKL. The CDR3 is 12 amino acids.

This rearrangement joins TRBV6-1 to TRBJ1-5; possible D gene TRBD1, 6 bases. Germline CDR1 reads MNHNS; CDR2 reads SASEGT. V lost 6 bases and J 4 bases, leaving 10 bases between the germline ends. The CDR3 runs to 13 residues. The chain's CDR3 is CASSRTVNQPQHF. In nucleotides, the CDR3 is TGTGCCAGCAGCAGGACAGTGAATCAGCCCCAGCATTTT.

CDR3 bases: TGCGCCAGCAGCAGCGGACAGGGGGCCTTGCTGGGCTATGGCTACACCTTC. Translating gives CASSSGQGALLGYGYTF. The chain joins TRBV5-1 to TRBJ1-2; 11 bases agree with TRBD1. Looked up from germline, CDR1 is SGHRS and CDR2 is YFSETQ. This CDR3 is built from 17 residues. Germline trimming cut 4 bases from V and 4 bases from J; bases unmatched to any gene: 12.